Below, one T cell receptor beta chain is given with its context. Some clones are missing from TCRdb's copy, which holds only in-frame ones; the method was immunoSEQ multiplex PCR. The sample has some 87,000 clones, 93% seen once. This entry comes from a study of technical replicates of blood from a handful of donors. Germline CDR1 reads WNHNN; CDR2 reads SYGVQD (reference sequence). The CDR3 has 15 residues. After removal of 6 bases from V and 4 bases from J, the junction contained 4 bases not matched to a gene. The V call is TRBV10-1, the J call TRBJ2-2, with TRBD1 matching 11 bases. The sample comprised T cells isolated from PBMCs. The receptor was derived from a human donor in good health. DNA for the CDR3: TGCGCCAGCAGCCTAGGACAGGGGGCCACCGGGGAGCTGTTTTTT. Encoded protein: CASSLGQGATGELFF.